A single sample gave rise to the 27 T cell receptor beta chains below, sequenced in a study of cytomegalovirus exposure and HLA in healthy donors. PCR involved 60 Vbeta and 13 Jbeta primers. Method: immunoSEQ multiplex PCR; TCRdb's copy keeps in-frame clones and lacks some. Among roughly 67,000 clones listed, around 75% were seen once. The sequenced sample consisted of PBMCs. The receptors stem from a man in his 60s in good health and CMV-seropositive.

The CDR3 DNA is TGCAGCTCAAGATTTTCAGGGATAGTAGGTAATGAGCAGTTCTTC. Its protein product is CSSRFSGIVGNEQFF. The chain recombines TRBV29-1 with TRBJ2-1; tentatively, D is TRBD1 (5 bases). Trimming shortened V by 8 bases and J by 7 bases, and 24 bases separated the two germline ends. The CDR3 extends over 15 amino acids. The germline CDR1 and CDR2 sequences are SQVTM and ANQGSEA.

This chain connects TRBV5-6 to TRBJ1-5; 8 nucleotides agree with TRBD1. CDR1 and CDR2 from the germline V gene are SGHDT and YYEEEE. This CDR3 spans 16 amino acids. V was pared by 1 base and J by 1 base, with 4 bases of the junction left unmatched. CDR3: CASSLRDRGSNQPQHF. The CDR3 nucleotides are TGTGCCAGCAGCTTGCGCGACAGGGGCAGCAATCAGCCCCAGCATTTT.

The V gene is TRBV5-1, the J gene TRBJ1-5; D unresolved. With 2 bases removed from V and 5 bases from J, the gap between germline ends came to 14 bases. From germline, CDR1 is SGHRS and CDR2 YFSETQ. CDR3 length: 15 residues. The CDR3 DNA is TGCGCCAGCAGCTTAGAGGGCCGGACCGATCAGCCCCAGCATTTT. Translation gives CASSLEGRTDQPQHF.

This rearrangement joins TRBV14 to TRBJ1-6; 8 bases are shared with TRBD1. V gave up 0 bases and J gave up 4 bases; unmatched junction bases: 5. The CDR3 has 17 residues. Per the germline V gene, CDR1 is SGHDN and CDR2 is FVKESK. The CDR3 DNA reads as TGTGCCAGCAGCCAAGAGACAGGGGCTACTTATAATTCACCCCTCCACTTT. It specifies CASSQETGATYNSPLHF.

The rearrangement uses TRBV7-8 and TRBJ2-7; D is unresolved. The CDR3 extends over 12 amino acids. The germline CDR1 and CDR2 sequences are SGHVS and FQNEAQ. Trimming cost V 5 bases and J 5 bases, with 10 bases left between them. The CDR3 region has the DNA TGTGCCAGCAGCAAAATCTTCCACGAGCAGTACTTC. It encodes CASSKIFHEQYF.

The CDR3: CSVAIGTGGYEQYF. DNA for the CDR3: TGCAGCGTTGCCATCGGGACAGGGGGATACGAGCAGTACTTC. The V gene is TRBV29-1, the J gene TRBJ2-5; 11 bases align to TRBD1. The J call is doubtful: the DNA matches TRBJ2-7 better. Germline V gene data show CDR1 as SQVTM and CDR2 as ANQGSEA. The length of the CDR3 is 14 residues.

This clone was recorded a few times. This sample includes further DNA sequences coding for the same CDR3. The chain is built from TRBV6-6 and TRBJ2-3, with a possible D match to TRBD1 (6 bases). In germline, CDR1 is MNHNY, CDR2 SVGAGI (reference sequence). The V end lost 6 bases, the J end lost 0 bases, and 10 bases lay between the germline ends. The CDR3 totals 14 residues. In DNA form, the CDR3 reads TGTGCCAGCAGAAGGACAGCTAGCACAGATACGCAGTATTTT. It specifies CASRRTASTDTQYF.

The chain carries TRBV18 and TRBJ2-5; TRBD1 matches 8 bases. Per the germline V gene, CDR1 is KGHSH and CDR2 is LQKENI. Trimming cost V 5 bases and J 3 bases; bases outside gene matches: 2. The CDR3 runs 13 residues. The CDR3 loop is CASSTTGEETQYF. The CDR3 nucleotides read TGTGCCAGCTCAACGACAGGGGAAGAGACCCAGTACTTC.

The chain couples TRBV27 to TRBJ1-6, with TRBD1 identical over 11 bases. The V and J ends lost 6 bases and 5 bases, in that order; junction bases with no gene match: 3. CDR1 MNHEY and CDR2 SMNVEV come from the germline V gene (reference sequence). This CDR3 has 15 residues. In nucleotides, the CDR3 is TGTGCCAGCAGGGGGGACAGGGGGAATAATTCACCCCTCCACTTT. It is translated as CASRGDRGNNSPLHF.

The rearrangement joins TRBV5-1 to TRBJ2-3; D is possibly TRBD1 (5 bases). The CDR3 covers 15 residues. Trimming left V 4 bases short and J 1 base short, with 13 bases between. Germline CDR1 SGHRS, CDR2 YFSETQ. The CDR3 coding sequence is TGCGCCAGCAGCACGATGACAGTGGGCACAGATACGCAGTATTTT. Translated: CASSTMTVGTDTQYF.

This rearrangement joins TRBV29-1 to TRBJ1-2; no clear D gene. CDR1 SQVTM and CDR2 ANQGSEA come from the germline V gene. The CDR3 length is 15 residues. V dropped 2 bases and J dropped 2 bases, with 15 bases sitting between them. The CDR3 protein is CSVELDYTPNYGYTF. CDR3 DNA sequence: TGCAGCGTTGAACTTGATTACACCCCAAACTATGGCTACACCTTC.

A note on this clone: A far larger clone is just one base off, so this is likely a read error. Other DNA variants within this sample encode the same CDR3. This rearrangement joins TRBV5-4 to TRBJ1-1; D not certain. Trimming removed 4 bases from V and 2 bases from J, with 12 bases in between. The CDR3 is made up of 14 amino acids. CDR1 and CDR2 (germline): SGHNT, YYREEE (reference sequence). CDR3 nucleotide sequence: TGTGCCAGCAGCCCGGACGGGATTAACACTGAAGCTTTCTTT. Encoded protein: CASSPDGINTEAFF.

V usage is TRBV13 and J usage is TRBJ2-7; weak D call: TRBD2 (6 bases). CDR3 length equals 14 residues. V gave up 8 bases and J gave up 0 bases, with 14 bases separating them. Germline loops: CDR1 PRHDT, CDR2 FYEKMQ (reference sequence). CDR3 sequence (DNA): TGTGCCAGCGGGCTGAGGGGACTCTCCTACGAGCAGTACTTC. Protein product: CASGLRGLSYEQYF.

This clone turned up a few times. The genes are TRBV10-2 and TRBJ2-3; D unresolved. CDR3 length: 14 amino acids. Looked up from germline, CDR1 is WSHSY and CDR2 is SAAADI. The V end was cut by 0 bases, the J end by 7 bases, with 11 bases between. In DNA, the CDR3 is TGCGCCAGCAGTGAGTCGGCAGTTCCCCATACGCAGTATTTT. It encodes CASSESAVPHTQYF.

To note about this clone: Other DNA variants within this sample encode the same CDR3. The rearrangement uses TRBV11-3 and TRBJ1-6; D possibly corresponds to TRBD1 (5 bases). The CDR3 has 14 amino acids. Germline V gives CDR1 SGHNT, CDR2 YENEEA. V was shortened by 5 bases and J by 7 bases, with 12 bases between the two germline ends. The CDR3 reads CASSPSTGNSPLHF. The CDR3 bases are TGTGCCAGCAGCCCGAGCACAGGAAATTCACCCCTCCACTTT.

The chain employs TRBV7-9 and TRBJ1-1; D not resolved. Trimming took 5 bases from V and 0 from J, leaving 13 bases between them. CDR1 SEHNR and CDR2 FQNEAQ come from the germline V gene (reference sequence). The CDR3 consists of 15 residues. The CDR3: CASSPLVSLNTEAFF. DNA for the CDR3: TGTGCCAGCAGCCCGTTAGTATCACTGAACACTGAAGCTTTCTTT.

This clone is medium-sized in the sample. This chain connects TRBV7-9 to TRBJ1-5, with D possibly being TRBD1 (5 bases). The CDR3 totals 15 residues. Trimming removed 5 bases from V and 5 bases from J, with 16 bases in between. In germline, CDR1 is SEHNR, CDR2 FQNEAQ (reference sequence). CDR3 protein: CASSPVDSYDQPQHF. The CDR3 nucleotides are TGTGCCAGCAGCCCCGTTGACAGTTACGATCAGCCCCAGCATTTT.

The sample holds a few counts of this clone. The gene calls are TRBV5-6 and TRBJ1-2; 11 nucleotides agree with TRBD1. From germline, CDR1 is SGHDT and CDR2 YYEEEE. The CDR3 covers 16 residues. Germline trimming cut 2 bases from V and 6 bases from J; bases unmatched to any gene: 9. CDR3 coding DNA: TGTGCCAGCAGCTTTGGACAGGGGGCGAGAAAGGATGGCTACACCTTC. This translates into CASSFGQGARKDGYTF. Looking up the rest from reference TRBV5-6 and TRBJ1-2 gives the full variable domain: DAGVTQSPTHLIKTRGQQVTLRCSPKSGHDTVSWYQQALGQGPQFIFQYYEEEERQRGNFPDRFSGHQFPNYSSELNVNALLLGDSALYLCASSFGQGARKDGYTFGSGTRLTVV.

The CDR3 protein is CASSYSTNGGLYEQYF. The DNA for the CDR3 is TGTGCCAGCAGTTACTCGACCAACGGGGGGCTCTACGAGCAGTACTTC. The chain uses TRBV6-5 and TRBJ2-7, with D perhaps matching TRBD2 (7 bases). Germline CDR1 MNHEY, CDR2 SVGAGI. The CDR3 consists of 16 residues. V was clipped by 0 bases and J by 3 bases, with 15 bases between them.

The chain uses TRBV19 and TRBJ1-1; a weak D match, TRBD1 (6 bases). CDR3 length: 15 amino acids. CDR1 LNHDA and CDR2 SQIVND come from the germline V gene (reference sequence). Trimming cost V 6 bases and J 3 bases, with 17 bases left between them. CDR3 bases: TGTGCCAGTAGCCGCCCCGAACAGGGTCACACTGAAGCTTTCTTT. This encodes CASSRPEQGHTEAFF.

The chain employs TRBV5-1 and TRBJ2-1, with 10 bases that match TRBD2. Looked up from germline, CDR1 is SGHRS and CDR2 is YFSETQ. CDR3 length equals 16 residues. V was pared by 5 bases and J by 8 bases, with 13 bases of the junction left unmatched. The CDR3 reads CASRPWTSGSYDEQFF. The CDR3 coding sequence is TGCGCCAGCAGGCCTTGGACTAGCGGCAGTTACGATGAGCAGTTCTTC.

This clone was counted only a few times. The chain has TRBV5-1 and TRBJ2-7; 7 bases are shared with TRBD1. This CDR3 contains 16 residues. The germline CDR1 and CDR2 sequences are SGHRS and YFSETQ. V shed 4 bases, J shed 2 bases, and the junction held 12 bases outside the gene matches. The CDR3 loop reads CASSGGAGTVTYEQYF. The CDR3 region has the DNA TGCGCCAGCAGCGGTGGGGCCGGGACAGTTACCTACGAGCAGTACTTC.

The chain is built from TRBV28 and TRBJ2-7; tentatively, D is TRBD2 (5 bases). Germline values: CDR1 MDHEN, CDR2 SYDVKM. The CDR3 runs 15 residues. Trimming took off 2 bases at V and 1 base at J, with 12 bases between the two ends. The CDR3 protein is CASSLGSQRSYEQYF. DNA for the CDR3: TGTGCCAGCAGTTTAGGGTCTCAGCGGTCCTACGAGCAGTACTTC.

This clone showed up just a few times. The chain couples TRBV6-1 to TRBJ1-1, with D possibly matching TRBD1 (5 bases). Germline-derived CDR1 and CDR2 are MNHNS and SASEGT. The CDR3 consists of 13 residues. V was pared by 6 bases and J by 1 base, with 9 bases between. The CDR3 loop is CASSLTENTEAFF. CDR3 DNA sequence: TGTGCCAGCAGCTTGACAGAGAACACTGAAGCTTTCTTT.

This chain uses TRBV14 with TRBJ1-2, with no clear D. V was shortened by 4 bases and J by 4 bases, with 7 bases between the two germline ends. The germline V gene encodes CDR1 SGHDN and CDR2 FVKESK. The CDR3 is made up of 12 amino acids. The CDR3 region is CASSPNSYGYTF. CDR3 DNA: TGTGCCAGCAGCCCCAACAGCTATGGCTACACCTTC.

This clone was observed a few times. The gene calls are TRBV5-1 and TRBJ1-2, with 11 bases matching TRBD1. Germline CDR1 SGHRS, CDR2 YFSETQ. V shed 4 bases, J shed 6 bases, and the junction held 11 bases outside the gene matches. The CDR3 consists of 16 residues. This CDR3 reads CASSGGTGGKIDGYTF. CDR3 DNA: TGCGCCAGCAGCGGGGGGACAGGGGGAAAGATAGATGGCTACACCTTC.

The CDR3 sequence is CASSSRDREAYEQYF. The CDR3 DNA reads TGTGCCAGCAGCTCACGGGACAGGGAGGCCTACGAGCAGTACTTC. The rearrangement uses TRBV5-4 and TRBJ2-5; 9 bases map to TRBD1. With the DNA end fitting TRBJ2-7 better, the J assignment may be wrong. The length of the CDR3 is 15 residues. Looked up from germline, CDR1 is SGHNT and CDR2 is YYREEE (reference sequence).